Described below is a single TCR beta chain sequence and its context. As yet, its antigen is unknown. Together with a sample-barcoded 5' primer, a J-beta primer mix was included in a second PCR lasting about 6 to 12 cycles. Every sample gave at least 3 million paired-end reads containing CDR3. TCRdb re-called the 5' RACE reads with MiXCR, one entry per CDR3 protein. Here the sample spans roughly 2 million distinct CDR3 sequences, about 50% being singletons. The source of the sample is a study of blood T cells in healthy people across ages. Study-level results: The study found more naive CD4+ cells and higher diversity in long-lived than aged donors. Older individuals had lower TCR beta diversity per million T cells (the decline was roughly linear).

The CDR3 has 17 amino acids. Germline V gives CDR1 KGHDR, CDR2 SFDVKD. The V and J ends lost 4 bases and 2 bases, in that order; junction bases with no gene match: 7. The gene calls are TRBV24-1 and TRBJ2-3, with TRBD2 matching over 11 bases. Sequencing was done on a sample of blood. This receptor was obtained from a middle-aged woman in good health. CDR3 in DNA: TGTGCCACCAGTGACTCCATAGCGGGGGGGGCCACAGATACGCAGTATTTT. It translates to CATSDSIAGGATDTQYF.